The 10 T cell receptor beta chains listed next were all sequenced from one sample in a study of T cell responses to AZD1222 COVID-19 vaccine. The table came from immunoSEQ multiplex PCR; TCRdb's copy has only in-frame clones and leaves some out. Of over 85,000 clones listed, 86% were seen once; the top ten hold about 5%. Specimen: peripheral blood, collected on day 0 of AZD1222 vaccination. The origin of the receptors is an adult in good health.

CDR3 sequence: CASSSTSGRVEQFF. CDR3 nucleotide sequence: TGTGCCAGCAGCTCGACTAGCGGGAGAGTTGAGCAGTTCTTC. V and J are TRBV5-4 and TRBJ2-1; 12 bases are a match to TRBD2. With V trimmed by 3 bases and J by 9 bases, 4 bases remained unmatched. Germline V gene sequence: CDR1 SGHNT, CDR2 YYREEE (reference sequence). The CDR3 loop spans 14 amino acids.

V usage is TRBV15 and J usage is TRBJ2-3; possibly TRBD2 for D (6 bases). The germline CDR1 and CDR2 sequences are LNHNV and YYDKDF (reference sequence). V was shortened by 1 base and J by 0 bases, with 14 bases between the two germline ends. The CDR3 has 17 residues. The CDR3 loop reads CATSRVGPSESTDTQYF. CDR3 DNA sequence: TGTGCCACCAGCAGAGTTGGGCCTAGCGAGAGCACAGATACGCAGTATTTT.

The CDR3 sequence is CASSSYGRTEAFF. Written as DNA, the CDR3 is TGTGCCAGCAGTTCGTACGGTAGGACTGAAGCTTTCTTT. The chain joins TRBV6-5 to TRBJ1-1; D unresolved. CDR1 is MNHEY, CDR2 SVGAGI, per germline. Trimming pared 4 bases from V and 5 bases from J, leaving 11 bases between. CDR3 length equals 13 residues.

This clone was observed a handful of times. The chain joins TRBV21-1 to TRBJ1-1; the table names TRBD1, a call not compared with the DNA. TRBV21-1 is a pseudogene locus. CDR3 length: 18 residues. DNA for the CDR3: TGTGCCAGCAGCAAAGCTGTGCCAGGGGCGGGTAAGAACACTGAAGCTTTCTTT. This gives the protein CASSKAVPGAGKNTEAFF.

V gene TRBV3-1 (or the pseudogene TRBV3-2) combines with J gene TRBJ1-2, with 7 nucleotides matching TRBD1. Trimming cost V 3 bases and J 3 bases; bases outside gene matches: 7. Looked up from germline, CDR1 is LGHDT and CDR2 is YNNKEL (reference sequence). The CDR3 runs 15 residues. In DNA form, the CDR3 reads TGTGCCAGCAGCCAGGGGGAGGGGGCGTACTATGGCTACACCTTC. It codes for CASSQGEGAYYGYTF.

The chain uses TRBV28 and TRBJ2-7; maybe TRBD1 (6 bases). Germline V gene data show CDR1 as MDHEN and CDR2 as SYDVKM. Trimming left V 6 bases short and J 0 bases short, with 15 bases between. CDR3 size: 15 residues. The CDR3 nucleotides are TGTGCCAGCAGCAATACCGGGACACTCTCCTACGAGCAGTACTTC. Translated: CASSNTGTLSYEQYF.

CDR3 sequence reads: CASSKAHGQGIVYEQYF. DNA of the CDR3: TGTGCCAGCAGCAAAGCGCATGGACAGGGGATCGTCTACGAGCAGTACTTC. The chain joins TRBV21-1 to TRBJ2-7; the DNA was not used to check the table's D call, TRBD1. TRBV21-1 is assigned pseudogene status. CDR3 length equals 17 residues.

The chain recombines TRBV27 with TRBJ1-1; possibly TRBD1 for D (5 bases). Per the germline V gene, CDR1 is MNHEY and CDR2 is SMNVEV (reference sequence). The CDR3 totals 15 residues. V dropped 0 bases and J dropped 0 bases, with 8 bases sitting between them. This CDR3 is CASSLSAGMNTEAFF. As DNA, the CDR3 is TGTGCCAGCAGTTTATCGGCAGGGATGAACACTGAAGCTTTCTTT.

This clone has just one count. The chain links TRBV6-5 to TRBJ1-5; D remains unclear. Germline V gene lookup returns CDR1 MNHEY and CDR2 SVGAGI. The CDR3 sequence is 14 residues long. V dropped 6 bases and J dropped 2 bases, with 11 bases sitting between them. The CDR3 DNA is TGTGCCAGCAGGCCGGGATCGCGCAATCAGCCCCAGCATTTT. As protein: CASRPGSRNQPQHF.

This chain links TRBV27 with TRBJ1-5; a weak D match, TRBD1 (5 bases). V lost 3 bases and J lost 6, with 15 bases in between. Germline CDR1 and CDR2: MNHEY and SMNVEV (reference sequence). The CDR3 has 15 residues. CDR3 region: CASSFMGEFGQPQHF. The DNA for the CDR3 is TGTGCCAGCAGTTTTATGGGGGAGTTTGGTCAGCCCCAGCATTTT.